The 8 T cell receptor beta chains in this list originate from one sample, sequenced in a study of tumor and adjacent non-tumor tissue in lung cancer. The library came from three nested PCR rounds adapted from ARM-PCR protocols. Using its own MiXCR run on the multiplex PCR reads, TCRdb lists one record per CDR3 protein. The table lists more than 85,000 distinct CDR3 sequences, over 55% of them singletons. This sample's RNA came from whole unsorted tissue. The normal lung tissue was taken more than 3 cm from the tumor edge. Sequenced material: distant non-tumor lung tissue. The receptors shown here come from a man between 60 and 75 years old with non-small cell lung cancer.

Turning to this clonotype: One base away lies a much larger clone, so this may be a sequencing read error. The chain has TRBV20-1 and TRBJ1-4; the D gene is possibly TRBD1 (5 bases). CDR3 length: 13 amino acids. Trimming cost V 1 base and J 7 bases, with 10 bases left between them. CDR1 is DFQATT, CDR2 SNEGSKA, per germline (reference sequence). CDR3 sequence reads: CSARGGVSEKLFF. CDR3 DNA: TGCAGTGCTAGAGGGGGCGTAAGTGAAAAACTGTTTTTT.

As concerns this clonotype: No conserved phenylalanine or tryptophan is present at the end of the CDR3, so a read error is the likely explanation. V usage is TRBV11-2 and J usage is TRBJ2-7; D possibly matches TRBD1 or TRBD2 (6 bases each). CDR3 length: 15 residues. V gave up 1 base and J gave up 7 bases, with 17 bases separating them. Germline CDR1 and CDR2: SGHAT and FQNNGV. This CDR3 reads CASSLAHGGEKEQYI. Here the CDR3 DNA reads TGTGCCAGCAGCTTAGCCCACGGGGGCGAGAAGGAGCAGTACATC.

This clonotype has a single count. The chain joins TRBV12-3 or TRBV12-4 to TRBJ1-1; D is uncertain. The CDR3 is 13 amino acids. The CDR3 nucleotides read TGTATCAGCAGGTCGAAGCACTACACTGAAGCTTTCTTT. It yields the protein CISRSKHYTEAFF.

This rearrangement joins TRBV5-1 to TRBJ2-3, with 9 bases aligning to TRBD1. The CDR3 sequence is 16 residues long. CDR1 is SGHRS and CDR2 is YFSETQ in the germline V gene. Trimming took 4 bases from V and 1 from J; bases not matched to a gene: 7. The CDR3 region has the DNA TGCGCCAGCAGCAGGCGACAGGGGGGTCGCACAGATACGCAGTATTTT. It codes for CASSRRQGGRTDTQYF.

J is TRBJ2-7 and V is TRBV6-1; D gene ambiguous. The CDR3 length is 13 residues. Per germline, CDR1 MNHNS and CDR2 SASEGT. V dropped 7 bases and J dropped 4 bases, with 14 bases sitting between them. CDR3 region: CASTRSFAYEQYF. The CDR3 coding sequence is TGTGCCAGCACCCGCTCTTTTGCGTACGAGCAGTACTTC.

About this clonotype itself: A junction boundary mismatches the germline segment, possibly from a read error. The J gene is TRBJ2-7, the V gene TRBV29-1; D is unclear. Germline V gene data show CDR1 as SQVTM and CDR2 as ANQGSEA. The CDR3 length is 15 residues. This chain's CDR3 is CGVGLGTSVLNEQYF. The CDR3 DNA reads TGCGGCGTTGGATTGGGTACCTCAGTTCTAAACGAGCAGTACTTC.

Points on this clonotype: This may stem from a read error, because a much larger clone lies one nucleotide away. V usage is TRBV10-2 and J usage is TRBJ2-5, with D perhaps TRBD1 (5 bases). Per germline, CDR1 WSHSY and CDR2 SAAADI. The CDR3 is made up of 15 amino acids. The CDR3 spells CTSSGHGHGQETQYF. DNA for the CDR3: TGCACCAGCAGTGGCCACGGACACGGACAAGAGACCCAGTACTTC.

About this clonotype itself: It is likely a read error, because the conserved phenylalanine at the end of the CDR3 is missing. V is TRBV5-4 and J is TRBJ2-3; D not resolved. The V and J ends lost 1 base and 6 bases respectively, with 9 bases between them. The germline CDR1 and CDR2 sequences are SGHNT and YYREEE (reference sequence). The CDR3 sequence is 13 residues long. The CDR3 protein is CASSLLWVDTQYL. The CDR3 coding sequence is TGTGCCAGCAGCTTGCTCTGGGTGGATACGCAGTATTTG.